These T cell receptor beta chains were read from a single sample in a study of Ad26.COV2.S vaccination and SARS-CoV-2 variants. Libraries were prepared by immunoSEQ multiplex PCR; TCRdb keeps only in-frame clonotypes and omits some of them. The sample yields fewer than 600,000 clones, roughly nine tenths seen once. Here the sequenced sample was peripheral blood, taken in a trial of Ad26.COV2.S vaccine versus placebo. The receptors originated from a person aged 18-60 years who received the Ad26.COV2.S COVID-19 vaccine or a placebo. CDR3s include the opening cysteine and the closing phenylalanine or tryptophan. The D gene is left open where the match is weak. Size is omitted from some rows. Given values are once, few, many or a class for expanded clones.

DNA,CDR3,D,V,size,J
TGTGCCACCAGCAGAAAACAGGGGGGCTATGGCTACACCTTC,CATSRKQGGYGYTF,TRBD1,TRBV15,-,TRBJ1-2
TGTGCCAGTAGTATTCAATCTGGTAGCGGGGGCCGCACAGATACGCAGTATTTT,CASSIQSGSGGRTDTQYF,TRBD2,TRBV19,-,TRBJ2-3
TGTGCCAGCAGCCCCCGACTAGACACAGATACGCAGTATTTT,CASSPRLDTDTQYF,-,TRBV13,-,TRBJ2-3
TGTGCCAGTAGTGTTTCGGCCTTCTATGGCTACACCTTC,CASSVSAFYGYTF,-,TRBV19,-,TRBJ1-2
TGTGCCAGCAGCCGCGGACAGGGCGACAATCAGCCCCAGCATTTT,CASSRGQGDNQPQHF,TRBD1,TRBV4-2,-,TRBJ1-5
TGTGCCAGCAGCGTTTTCTTCGGGCAGAAAGAGACCCAGTACTTC,CASSVFFGQKETQYF,-,TRBV9,-,TRBJ2-5
TGTGCCACCGGGTCAGGGGTGCAGACCCAGTACTTC,CATGSGVQTQYF,-,TRBV2,-,TRBJ2-5
TGCAGCGTTGCAAGGCAGGGCTACGAGCAGTACTTC,CSVARQGYEQYF,-,TRBV29-1,-,TRBJ2-7
TGTGCCAGCTCACCACCCCAGGGGGGAAAGTACGAGCAGTACTTC,CASSPPQGGKYEQYF,-,TRBV18,-,TRBJ2-7
TGTGCCAGCAGTGAAGTTCGTACCTCCGAAGCTTTCTTT,CASSEVRTSEAFF,-,TRBV25-1,-,TRBJ1-1
TGTGCCAGCAGTGTTATGCCCTACGAGCAGTACTTC,CASSVMPYEQYF,-,TRBV28,-,TRBJ2-7
TGTGCCAGCAGCGCCCCACAGGGGCACCCGGCGTGGTACGAGCAGTACTTC,CASSAPQGHPAWYEQYF,TRBD1,TRBV9,-,TRBJ2-7
TGTGCCGCAGGGCAGGGAGGACGGGGGACCCAGTACTTC,CAAGQGGRGTQYF,-,TRBV19,-,TRBJ2-5
TGTGCCAGCAGCCACAGTGGGGGAGGGGACGAGCAGTACTTC,CASSHSGGGDEQYF,TRBD2,TRBV7-3,-,TRBJ2-7
TGTGCCAGCAGCTTAACGGCTAGCGGCAAAAATGAGCAGTTCTTC,CASSLTASGKNEQFF,TRBD2,TRBV7-3,-,TRBJ2-1
TGTGCCAGTAGTATCTCCCCTGACAGGGGGCATTTCACGGGAAGACAGCCCCAGCATTTT,CASSISPDRGHFTGRQPQHF,TRBD1,TRBV19,-,TRBJ1-5
TGTGCCAGTAGTATAGGTGGACAGGGTGCCAACGAGCAGTACTTC,CASSIGGQGANEQYF,TRBD1,TRBV19,few,TRBJ2-7
TGTGCCAGTAGTATAGTGGGGATTCTTAATCAGCCCCAGCATTTT,CASSIVGILNQPQHF,-,TRBV19,-,TRBJ1-5
TGTGCCAGCAGCACAGGGTACAATCAGCCCCAGCATTTT,CASSTGYNQPQHF,-,TRBV6-5,-,TRBJ1-5
TGTGCCACCAGTGATTCATCTGGGGGCCTGAACACTGAAGCTTTCTTT,CATSDSSGGLNTEAFF,-,TRBV24-1,-,TRBJ1-1
TGTGCCAGCAGCCAACGGGACAGGGGGGGCCCCTACGAGCAGTACTTC,CASSQRDRGGPYEQYF,TRBD1,TRBV7-2,-,TRBJ2-7